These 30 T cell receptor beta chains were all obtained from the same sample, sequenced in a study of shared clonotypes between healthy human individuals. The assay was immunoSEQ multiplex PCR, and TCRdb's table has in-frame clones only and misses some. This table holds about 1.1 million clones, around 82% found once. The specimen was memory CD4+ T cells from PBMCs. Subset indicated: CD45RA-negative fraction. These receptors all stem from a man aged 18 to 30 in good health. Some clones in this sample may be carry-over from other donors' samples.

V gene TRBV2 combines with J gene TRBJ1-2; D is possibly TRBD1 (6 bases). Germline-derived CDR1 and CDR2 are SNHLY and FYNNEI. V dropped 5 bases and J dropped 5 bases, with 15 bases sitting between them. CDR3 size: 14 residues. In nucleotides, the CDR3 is TGTGCCAGCAGTCCCGGGTTTAGGGGGTATGGCTACACCTTC. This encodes CASSPGFRGYGYTF. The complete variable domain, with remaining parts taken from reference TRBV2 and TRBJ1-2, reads EPEVTQTPSHQVTQMGQEVILRCVPISNHLYFYWYRQILGQKVEFLVSFYNNEISEKSEIFDDQFSVERPDGSNFTLKIRSTKLEDSAMYFCASSPGFRGYGYTFGSGTRLTVV.

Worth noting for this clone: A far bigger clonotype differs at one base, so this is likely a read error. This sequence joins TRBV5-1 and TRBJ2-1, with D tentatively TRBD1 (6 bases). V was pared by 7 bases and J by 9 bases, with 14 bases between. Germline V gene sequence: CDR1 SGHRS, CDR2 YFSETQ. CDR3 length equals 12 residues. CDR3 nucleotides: TGCGCCAGCGGCCCTACCAGGGGTGAGCAGTTCTTC. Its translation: CASGPTRGEQFF.

The CDR3 DNA follows: TGTGCCAGTAGTCGGACAGGGTTAGGGAACACTGAAGCTTTCTTT. It codes for CASSRTGLGNTEAFF. The gene calls are TRBV19 and TRBJ1-1, with TRBD1 matching 8 bases. Germline V gene lookup returns CDR1 LNHDA and CDR2 SQIVND (reference sequence). The CDR3 sequence is 15 residues long. V was pared by 5 bases and J by 1 base, with 6 bases of the junction left unmatched.

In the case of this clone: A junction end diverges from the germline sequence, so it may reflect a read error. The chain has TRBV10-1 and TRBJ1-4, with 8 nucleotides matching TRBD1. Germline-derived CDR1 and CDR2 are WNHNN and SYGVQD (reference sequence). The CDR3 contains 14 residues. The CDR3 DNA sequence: TGCGCCAGCACCCGGACAGGGCATTTAGGAAAAACTGTTTTT. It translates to CASTRTGHLGKTVF.

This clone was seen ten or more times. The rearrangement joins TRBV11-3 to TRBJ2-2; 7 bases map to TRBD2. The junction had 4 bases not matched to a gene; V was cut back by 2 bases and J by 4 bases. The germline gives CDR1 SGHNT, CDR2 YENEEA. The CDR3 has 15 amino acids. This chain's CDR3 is CASSLSSGPTGELFF. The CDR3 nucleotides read TGTGCCAGCAGCTTATCTAGCGGACCCACCGGGGAGCTGTTTTTT.

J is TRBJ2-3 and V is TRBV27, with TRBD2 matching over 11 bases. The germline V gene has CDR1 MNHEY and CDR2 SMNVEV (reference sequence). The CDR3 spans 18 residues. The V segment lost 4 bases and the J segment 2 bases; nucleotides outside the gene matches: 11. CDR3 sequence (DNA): TGTGCCAGCAGTTCCCCCGGGACTAGCGGTTTCTCCACAGATACGCAGTATTTT. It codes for CASSSPGTSGFSTDTQYF.

The CDR3 here is CASSLRTAMNTEAFF. CDR3 coding DNA: TGTGCCAGTAGTCTACGGACAGCCATGAACACTGAAGCTTTCTTT. The chain uses TRBV19 and TRBJ1-1, with a tentative D call TRBD1 (6 bases). Germline loops: CDR1 LNHDA, CDR2 SQIVND (reference sequence). The CDR3 runs to 15 residues. Trimming took off 5 bases at V and 0 bases at J, with 13 bases between the two ends.

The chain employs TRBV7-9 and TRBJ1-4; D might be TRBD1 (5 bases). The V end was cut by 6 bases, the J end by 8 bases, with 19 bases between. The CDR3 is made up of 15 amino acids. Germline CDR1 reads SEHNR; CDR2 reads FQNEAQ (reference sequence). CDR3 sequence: CASSPVGVRGEKLFF. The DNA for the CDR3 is TGTGCCAGCAGTCCCGTAGGGGTGAGGGGAGAAAAACTGTTTTTT. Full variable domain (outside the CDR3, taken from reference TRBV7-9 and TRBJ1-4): DTGVSQNPRHKITKRGQNVTFRCDPISEHNRLYWYRQTLGQGPEFLTYFQNEAQLEKSRLLSDRFSAERPKGSFSTLEIQRTEQGDSAMYLCASSPVGVRGEKLFFGSGTQLSVL.

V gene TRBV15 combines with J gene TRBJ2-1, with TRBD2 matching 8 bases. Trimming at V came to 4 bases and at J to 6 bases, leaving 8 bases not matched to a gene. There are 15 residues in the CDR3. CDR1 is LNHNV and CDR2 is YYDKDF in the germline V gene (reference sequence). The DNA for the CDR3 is TGTGCCACCAGCATCGAACTGGGACTAGGCAATGAGCAGTTCTTC. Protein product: CATSIELGLGNEQFF. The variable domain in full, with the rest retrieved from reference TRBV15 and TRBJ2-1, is DAMVIQNPRYQVTQFGKPVTLSCSQTLNHNVMYWYQQKSSQAPKLLFHYYDKDFNNEADTPDNFQSRRPNTSFCFLDIRSPGLGDTAMYLCATSIELGLGNEQFFGPGTRLTVL.

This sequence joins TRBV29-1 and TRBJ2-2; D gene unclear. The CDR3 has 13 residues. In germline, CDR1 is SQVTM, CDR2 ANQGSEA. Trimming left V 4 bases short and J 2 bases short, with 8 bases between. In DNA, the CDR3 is TGCAGCGTTGGTGGCTCAAACACCGGGGAGCTGTTTTTT. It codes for CSVGGSNTGELFF.

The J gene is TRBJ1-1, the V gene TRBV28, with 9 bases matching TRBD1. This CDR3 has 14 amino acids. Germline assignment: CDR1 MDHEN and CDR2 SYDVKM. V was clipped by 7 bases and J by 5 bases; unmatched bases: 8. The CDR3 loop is CASNLRTGVTEAFF. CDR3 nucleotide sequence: TGTGCCAGCAACCTAAGGACAGGGGTAACTGAAGCTTTCTTT.

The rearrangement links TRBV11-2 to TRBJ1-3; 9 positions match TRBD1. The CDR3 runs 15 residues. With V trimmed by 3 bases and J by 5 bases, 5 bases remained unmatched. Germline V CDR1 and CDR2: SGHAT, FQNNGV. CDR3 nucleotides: TGTGCCAGCAGCTTCCCGGGACAGGGAAGAAACACCATATATTTT. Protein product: CASSFPGQGRNTIYF.

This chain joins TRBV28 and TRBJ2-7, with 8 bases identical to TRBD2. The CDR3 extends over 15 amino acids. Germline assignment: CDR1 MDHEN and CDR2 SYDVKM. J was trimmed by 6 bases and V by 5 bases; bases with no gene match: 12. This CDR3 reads CASSALLAGSPEQYF. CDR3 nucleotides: TGTGCCAGCAGTGCCCTGCTAGCGGGTTCACCCGAGCAGTACTTC.

CDR3: CASSSTSGSWNEQFF. DNA of the CDR3: TGTGCCAGCAGCTCCACTAGCGGGAGTTGGAATGAGCAGTTCTTC. The chain links TRBV7-8 to TRBJ2-1; 11 bases match TRBD2. Looked up from germline, CDR1 is SGHVS and CDR2 is FQNEAQ. This CDR3 is built from 15 residues. Trimming removed 4 bases from V and 7 bases from J; junction bases left unmatched: 6.

CDR3 loop: CASSLASRETQYF. The DNA of the CDR3 is TGTGCCAGCAGTTTAGCCAGCCGGGAGACCCAGTACTTC. The V and J genes are TRBV28 and TRBJ2-5; D unresolved. Trimming took 2 bases from V and 5 from J, leaving 9 bases between them. The CDR3 covers 13 residues. Germline CDR1 is MDHEN and CDR2 is SYDVKM.

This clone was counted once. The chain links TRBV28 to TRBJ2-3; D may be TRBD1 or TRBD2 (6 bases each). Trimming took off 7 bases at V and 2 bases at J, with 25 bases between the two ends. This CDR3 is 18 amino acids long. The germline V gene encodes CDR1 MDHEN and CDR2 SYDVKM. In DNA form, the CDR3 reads TGTGCCAGCACCAACCCGGGGGCCTCGGGGGCCAACACAGATACGCAGTATTTT. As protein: CASTNPGASGANTDTQYF.

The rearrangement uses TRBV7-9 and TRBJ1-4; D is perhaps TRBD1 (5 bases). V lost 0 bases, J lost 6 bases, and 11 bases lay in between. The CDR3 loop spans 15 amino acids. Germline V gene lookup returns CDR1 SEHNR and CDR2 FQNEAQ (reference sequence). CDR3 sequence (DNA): TGTGCCAGCAGCTTAGCGCGGGACTGGTATGAAAAACTGTTTTTT. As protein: CASSLARDWYEKLFF.

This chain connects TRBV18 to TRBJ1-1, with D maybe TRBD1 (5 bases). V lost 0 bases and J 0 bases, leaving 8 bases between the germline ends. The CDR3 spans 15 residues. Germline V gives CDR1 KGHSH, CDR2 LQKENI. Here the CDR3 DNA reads TGTGCCAGCTCACCACCGGGGCCGGTGAACACTGAAGCTTTCTTT. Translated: CASSPPGPVNTEAFF.

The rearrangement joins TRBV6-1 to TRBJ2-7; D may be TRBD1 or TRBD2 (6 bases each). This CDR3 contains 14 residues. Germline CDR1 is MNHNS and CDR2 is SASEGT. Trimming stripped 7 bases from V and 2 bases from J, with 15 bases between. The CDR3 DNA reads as TGTGCCAGCACCCCCAAGGGGGGAACCTACGAGCAGTACTTC. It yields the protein CASTPKGGTYEQYF.

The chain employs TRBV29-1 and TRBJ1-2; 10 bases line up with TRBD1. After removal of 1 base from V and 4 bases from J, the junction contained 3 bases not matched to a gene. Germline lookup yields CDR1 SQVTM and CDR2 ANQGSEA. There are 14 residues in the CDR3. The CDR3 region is CSVEGTGGVYGYTF. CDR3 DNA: TGCAGCGTTGAAGGGACAGGGGGTGTCTATGGCTACACCTTC.

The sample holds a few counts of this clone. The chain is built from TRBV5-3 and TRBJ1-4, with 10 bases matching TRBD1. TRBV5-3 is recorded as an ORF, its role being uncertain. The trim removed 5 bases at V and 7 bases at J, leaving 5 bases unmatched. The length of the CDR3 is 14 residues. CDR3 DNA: TGTGCCAGAAGTTCCGACAGGGGGCCTGAAAAACTGTTTTTT. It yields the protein CARSSDRGPEKLFF.

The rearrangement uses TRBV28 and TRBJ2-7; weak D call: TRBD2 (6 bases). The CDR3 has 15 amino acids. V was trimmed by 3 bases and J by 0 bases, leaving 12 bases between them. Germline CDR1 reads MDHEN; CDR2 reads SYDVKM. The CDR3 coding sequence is TGTGCCAGCAGTTTCCTTAGCGGTAGCTCCTACGAGCAGTACTTC. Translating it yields CASSFLSGSSYEQYF.

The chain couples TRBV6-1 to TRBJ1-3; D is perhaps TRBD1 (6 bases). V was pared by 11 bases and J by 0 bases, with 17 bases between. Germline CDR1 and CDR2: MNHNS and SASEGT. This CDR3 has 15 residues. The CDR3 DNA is TGTGCCGTCCAAGGGGGGACCGACTCTGGAAACACCATATATTTT. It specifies CAVQGGTDSGNTIYF.

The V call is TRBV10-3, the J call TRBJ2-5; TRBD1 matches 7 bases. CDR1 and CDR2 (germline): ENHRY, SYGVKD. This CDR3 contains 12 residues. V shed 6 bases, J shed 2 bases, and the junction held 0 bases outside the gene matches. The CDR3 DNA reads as TGTGCCATCAGGGGACAGCAAGAGACCCAGTACTTC. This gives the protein CAIRGQQETQYF.

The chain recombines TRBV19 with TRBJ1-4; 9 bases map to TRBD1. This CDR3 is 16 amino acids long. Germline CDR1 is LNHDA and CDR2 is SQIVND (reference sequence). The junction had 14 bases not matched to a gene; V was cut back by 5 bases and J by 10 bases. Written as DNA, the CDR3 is TGTGCCAGTAGTCTCGCCCCTGGGACAGGGACGGGAAAACTGTTTTTT. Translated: CASSLAPGTGTGKLFF.

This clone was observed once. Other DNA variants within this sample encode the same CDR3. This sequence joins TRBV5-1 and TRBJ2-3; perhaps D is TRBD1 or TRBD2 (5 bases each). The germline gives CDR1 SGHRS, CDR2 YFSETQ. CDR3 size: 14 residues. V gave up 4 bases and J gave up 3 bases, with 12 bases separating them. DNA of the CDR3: TGCGCCAGCAGCCCGGGGACGAGTACAGATACGCAGTATTTT. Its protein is CASSPGTSTDTQYF.

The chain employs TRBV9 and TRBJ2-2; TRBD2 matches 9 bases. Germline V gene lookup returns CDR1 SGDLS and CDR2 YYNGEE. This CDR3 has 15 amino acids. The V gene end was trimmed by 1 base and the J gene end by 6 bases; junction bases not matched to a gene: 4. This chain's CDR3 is CASSVRGRAPGELFF. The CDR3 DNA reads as TGTGCCAGCAGCGTACGCGGGAGGGCCCCCGGGGAGCTGTTTTTT.

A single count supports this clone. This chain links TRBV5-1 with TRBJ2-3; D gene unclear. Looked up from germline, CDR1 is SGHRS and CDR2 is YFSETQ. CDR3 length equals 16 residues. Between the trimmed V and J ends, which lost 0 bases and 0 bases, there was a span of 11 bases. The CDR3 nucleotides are TGCGCCAGCAGCTTGGTCTCCGGATCTAGCACAGATACGCAGTATTTT. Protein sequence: CASSLVSGSSTDTQYF. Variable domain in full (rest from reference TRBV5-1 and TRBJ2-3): KAGVTQTPRYLIKTRGQQVTLSCSPISGHRSVSWYQQTPGQGLQFLFEYFSETQRNKGNFPGRFSGRQFSNSRSEMNVSTLELGDSALYLCASSLVSGSSTDTQYFGPGTRLTVL.

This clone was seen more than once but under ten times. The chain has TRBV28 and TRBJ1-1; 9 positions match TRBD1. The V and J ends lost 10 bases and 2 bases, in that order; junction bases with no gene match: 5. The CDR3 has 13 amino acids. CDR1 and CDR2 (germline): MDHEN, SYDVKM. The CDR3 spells CAIQQGANTEAFF. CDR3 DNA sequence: TGTGCCATCCAACAGGGGGCCAACACTGAAGCTTTCTTT.

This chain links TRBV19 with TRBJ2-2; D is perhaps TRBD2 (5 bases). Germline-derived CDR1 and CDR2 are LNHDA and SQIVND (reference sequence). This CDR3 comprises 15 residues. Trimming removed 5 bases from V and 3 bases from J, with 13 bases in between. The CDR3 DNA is TGTGCCAGTAGTCCGGCGGGCAGCTACACCGGGGAGCTGTTTTTT. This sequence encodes CASSPAGSYTGELFF.